These 11 T cell receptor beta chains were sequenced from one sample in a study of OX40 agonist ivuxolimab in advanced cancers. Libraries were prepared by immunoSEQ multiplex PCR; TCRdb keeps only in-frame clonotypes and omits some of them. The sample consists of more than 6,000 clones, 75% to 80% of them appearing once. The source was CD4+ or CD8+ T cells sorted from blood, collected in a trial of the OX40 agonist ivuxolimab. Receptor source: an adult with an advanced solid tumor such as melanoma, head and neck, liver or kidney cancer.

V gene TRBV9 combines with J gene TRBJ2-3; no definite D call. In germline, CDR1 is SGDLS, CDR2 YYNGEE. The V end lost 0 bases, the J end lost 2 bases, and 10 bases lay between the germline ends. The CDR3 covers 15 residues. DNA of the CDR3: TGTGCCAGCAGCGTAGGGGTAGGAATCACAGATACGCAGTATTTT. It translates to CASSVGVGITDTQYF. The complete variable domain, with remaining parts taken from reference TRBV9 and TRBJ2-3, reads DSGVTQTPKHLITATGQRVTLRCSPRSGDLSVYWYQQSLDQGLQFLIQYYNGEERAKGNILERFSAQQFPDLHSELNLSSLELGDSALYFCASSVGVGITDTQYFGPGTRLTVL.

V and J are TRBV7-9 and TRBJ1-6; no reliable D call. CDR1 SEHNR and CDR2 FQNEAQ come from the germline V gene (reference sequence). V dropped 3 bases and J dropped 0 bases, with 15 bases sitting between them. This CDR3 has 18 amino acids. This CDR3 reads CASSFNPGSSSYNSPLHF. CDR3 coding DNA: TGTGCCAGCAGCTTTAACCCCGGATCCAGCTCCTATAATTCACCCCTCCACTTT.

The rearrangement uses TRBV15 and TRBJ2-1, with 10 bases identical to TRBD2. V lost 0 bases to trimming and J lost 5 bases; unmatched junction nucleotides: 4. The CDR3 has 16 amino acids. Germline V lookup: CDR1 LNHNV, CDR2 YYDKDF (reference sequence). The CDR3 coding sequence is TGTGCCACCAGCAGAGATTTTAGCGGGGGGCACAATGAGCAGTTCTTC. It codes for CATSRDFSGGHNEQFF.

Here the CDR3 reads CASSQDVDLLRPNTEAFF. The CDR3 region has the DNA TGCGCCAGCAGCCAAGATGTGGACTTACTTCGACCTAACACTGAAGCTTTCTTT. This chain links TRBV4-3 with TRBJ1-1; D gene unclear. Between the trimmed V and J ends, which lost 0 bases and 2 bases, there was a span of 19 bases. Germline V gene lookup returns CDR1 LGHNA and CDR2 YSLEER. The CDR3 loop spans 18 amino acids.

The V call is TRBV29-1, the J call TRBJ2-7, with 9 bases lining up with TRBD1. This CDR3 is 14 amino acids long. V trimming: 2 bases; J trimming: 8 bases; junction bases outside the gene matches: 10. CDR1 and CDR2 from the germline V gene are SQVTM and ANQGSEA. The CDR3 reads CSVELPDRGYKQYF. DNA for the CDR3: TGCAGCGTTGAACTCCCGGACAGGGGTTACAAGCAGTACTTC.

The rearrangement uses TRBV2 and TRBJ1-3; the D gene is possibly TRBD1 (6 bases). Germline lookup yields CDR1 SNHLY and CDR2 FYNNEI. Trimming shortened V by 6 bases and J by 2 bases, and 8 bases separated the two germline ends. This CDR3 is built from 13 residues. This CDR3 reads CASRAGAGNTIYF. The CDR3 DNA is TGTGCCAGCAGGGCAGGGGCTGGAAACACCATATATTTT.

The V call is TRBV7-2, the J call TRBJ2-7, with TRBD1 matching over 8 bases. Germline CDR1 SGHTA, CDR2 FQGNSA. This CDR3 comprises 14 residues. Germline trimming cut 5 bases from V and 5 bases from J; bases unmatched to any gene: 8. The CDR3 sequence is CASSPLLTGDEQYF. CDR3 in DNA: TGTGCCAGCAGCCCTCTTCTGACAGGGGACGAGCAGTACTTC.

V usage is TRBV10-1 and J usage is TRBJ1-1; D is unclear. Per the germline V gene, CDR1 is WNHNN and CDR2 is SYGVQD (reference sequence). This CDR3 is built from 15 residues. With 0 bases removed from V and 0 bases from J, the gap between germline ends came to 8 bases. As DNA, the CDR3 is TGCGCCAGCAGTGAGTCGATACGGGTGAACACTGAAGCTTTCTTT. This encodes CASSESIRVNTEAFF.

This chain links TRBV7-3 with TRBJ2-2; 8 positions match TRBD2. Trimming removed 6 bases from V and 7 bases from J; junction bases left unmatched: 10. The CDR3 length is 15 residues. CDR1 is SGHTA, CDR2 FQGTGA, per germline. CDR3 amino acids: CASSKAGATFGELFF. The CDR3 DNA follows: TGTGCCAGCAGTAAAGCGGGGGCTACATTCGGGGAGCTGTTTTTT.

V and J are TRBV25-1 and TRBJ2-2, with D perhaps matching TRBD1 (6 bases). Trimming removed 8 bases from V and 1 base from J, with 23 bases in between. This CDR3 has 18 residues. Germline CDR1 MGHDK, CDR2 SYGVNS. The chain's CDR3 is CASSWGSGVLENTGELFF. CDR3 bases: TGTGCCAGCTCCTGGGGGTCAGGGGTCCTGGAGAACACCGGGGAGCTGTTTTTT. Full variable domain (outside the CDR3, taken from reference TRBV25-1 and TRBJ2-2): EADIYQTPRYLVIGTGKKITLECSQTMGHDKMYWYQQDPGMELHLIHYSYGVNSTEKGDLSSESTVSRIRTEHFPLTLESARPSHTSQYLCASSWGSGVLENTGELFFGEGSRLTVL.

V gene TRBV6-1 combines with J gene TRBJ2-7, with D possibly being TRBD1 or TRBD2 (5 bases each). CDR3 length: 14 amino acids. The V gene's germline CDR1 is MNHNS and CDR2 SASEGT. Trimming shortened V by 10 bases and J by 0 bases, and 16 bases separated the two germline ends. Here the CDR3 DNA reads TGTGCCACCGAGGGGCCTATCCTCTCCTACGAGCAGTACTTC. Encoded protein: CATEGPILSYEQYF.